This T cell receptor (beta chain) was found in a study of tissue T cells after allogeneic stem cell transplantation. Study-level information: Where cell numbers permitted, CD3+ T cells were sorted from preserved blood and marrow. Overall study results and limits: Shared clones across patients were few; motif clustering revealed tissue-specific shared signatures. Which tissue TCRs were alloreactive or antigen-specific was not determined. Some clones might be persisting host cells. Only a limited share of tissue TCRs appeared in blood or spleen.

Trimming stripped 0 bases from V and 4 bases from J, with 7 bases between. Germline assignment: CDR1 LNHNV and CDR2 YYDKDF (reference sequence). The CDR3 spans 14 residues. A remark on this clone: What it binds is not known.

Data came from immunoSEQ multiplex PCR; TCRdb stores just in-frame clones and leaves some out. The sample includes about 26,000 clones, about 90% of them seen just once. This receptor was obtained from a male donor at least 60 years old who later had graft-versus-host disease after an allogeneic stem cell transplant. The chain carries TRBV15 and TRBJ1-3; D possibly corresponds to TRBD1 (5 bases). The starting material was blood, obtained before transplantation. Here the CDR3 reads CATSRERQGNTIYF. In DNA, the CDR3 is TGTGCCACCAGCAGAGAGCGACAGGGAAACACCATATATTTT.